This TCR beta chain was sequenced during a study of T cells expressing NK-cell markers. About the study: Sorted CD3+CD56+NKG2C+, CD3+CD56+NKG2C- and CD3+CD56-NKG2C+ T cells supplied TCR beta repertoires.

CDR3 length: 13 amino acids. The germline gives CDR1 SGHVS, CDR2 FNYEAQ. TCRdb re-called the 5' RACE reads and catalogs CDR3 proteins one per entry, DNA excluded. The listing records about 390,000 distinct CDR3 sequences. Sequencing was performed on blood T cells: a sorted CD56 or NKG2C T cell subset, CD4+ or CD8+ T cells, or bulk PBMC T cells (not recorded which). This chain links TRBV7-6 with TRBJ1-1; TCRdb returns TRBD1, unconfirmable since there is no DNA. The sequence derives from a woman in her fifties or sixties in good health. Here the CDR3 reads CASSTEGIAEAFF.